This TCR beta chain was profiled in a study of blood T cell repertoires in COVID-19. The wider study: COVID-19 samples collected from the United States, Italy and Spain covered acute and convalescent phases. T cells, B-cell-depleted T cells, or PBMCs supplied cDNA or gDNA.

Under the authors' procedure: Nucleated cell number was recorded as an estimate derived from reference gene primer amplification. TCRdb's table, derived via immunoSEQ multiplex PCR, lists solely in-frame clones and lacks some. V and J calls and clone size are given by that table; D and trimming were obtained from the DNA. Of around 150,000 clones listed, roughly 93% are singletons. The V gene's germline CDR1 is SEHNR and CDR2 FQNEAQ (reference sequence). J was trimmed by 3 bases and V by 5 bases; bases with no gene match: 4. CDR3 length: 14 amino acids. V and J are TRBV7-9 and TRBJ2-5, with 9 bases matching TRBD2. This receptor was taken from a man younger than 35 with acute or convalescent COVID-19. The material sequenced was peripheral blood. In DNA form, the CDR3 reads TGTGCCAGCAGCACCATAGCGGGGGAAGAGACCCAGTACTTC. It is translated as CASSTIAGEETQYF. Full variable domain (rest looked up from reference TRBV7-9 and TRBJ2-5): DTGVSQNPRHKITKRGQNVTFRCDPISEHNRLYWYRQTLGQGPEFLTYFQNEAQLEKSRLLSDRFSAERPKGSFSTLEIQRTEQGDSAMYLCASSTIAGEETQYFGPGTRLLVL.